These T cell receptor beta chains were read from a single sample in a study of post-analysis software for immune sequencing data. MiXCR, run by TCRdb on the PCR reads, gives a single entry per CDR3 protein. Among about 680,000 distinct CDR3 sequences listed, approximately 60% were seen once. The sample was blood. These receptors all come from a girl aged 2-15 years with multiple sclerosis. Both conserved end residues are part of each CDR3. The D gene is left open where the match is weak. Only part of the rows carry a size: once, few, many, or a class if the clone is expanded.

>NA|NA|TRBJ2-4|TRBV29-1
CSPVDSKNIQYF
TGCAGCCCGGTGGACAGTAAAAACATTCAGTACTTC
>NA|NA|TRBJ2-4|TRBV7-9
CASSTSRGSDIQYF
TGTGCCAGCAGCACCAGTAGGGGGTCGGACATTCAGTACTTC
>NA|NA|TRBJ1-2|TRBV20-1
CSARDPEGPDYGYTF
TGCAGTGCTAGAGATCCCGAGGGCCCTGATTATGGCTACACCTTC
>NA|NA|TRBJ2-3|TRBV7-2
CASSNLRTDTQYF
TGTGCCAGCAGCAATCTACGCACAGATACGCAGTATTTT
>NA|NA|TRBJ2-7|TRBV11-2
CASSLERRYEQYF
TGTGCCAGCAGCTTAGAACGGAGATACGAGCAGTACTTC
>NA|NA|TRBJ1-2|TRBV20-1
CSARNRRDGTYGYTF
TGCAGTGCTCGAAATCGCCGGGACGGGACCTATGGCTACACCTTC
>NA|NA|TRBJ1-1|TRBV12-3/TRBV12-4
CASSFWAGEAFF
TGTGCCAGCAGTTTTTGGGCGGGTGAAGCTTTCTTT
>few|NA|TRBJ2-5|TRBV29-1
CSATAAGLAETQYF
TGCAGCGCCACGGCGGCGGGGTTAGCGGAGACCCAGTACTTC
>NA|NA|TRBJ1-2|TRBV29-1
CSVEPGANYGYTF
TGCAGCGTCGAACCGGGGGCAAACTATGGCTACACCTTC
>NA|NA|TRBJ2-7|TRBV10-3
CAISSGPNSYEQYF
TGTGCCATCAGTTCGGGACCTAATTCCTACGAGCAGTACTTC
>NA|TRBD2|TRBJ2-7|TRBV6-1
CASSKEGGSSYEQYF
TGTGCCAGCAGCAAGGAGGGAGGGAGCTCCTACGAGCAGTACTTC
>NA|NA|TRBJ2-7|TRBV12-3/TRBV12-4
CASSRYSATEKYEQYF
TGTGCCAGCAGTAGATACTCGGCGACAGAAAAATACGAGCAGTACTTC
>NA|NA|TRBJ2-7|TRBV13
CASSLGPTDYEQYF
TGTGCCAGCAGCTTAGGCCCGACCGACTACGAGCAGTACTTC
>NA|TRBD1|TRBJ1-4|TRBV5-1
CASSLLWDRGQKLFF
TGCGCCAGCAGCTTGTTATGGGACAGGGGGCAAAAACTGTTTTTT
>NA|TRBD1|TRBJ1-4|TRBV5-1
CASSLGGQGTNEKLFF
TGCGCCAGCAGCTTGGGGGGACAGGGGACTAATGAAAAACTGTTTTTT
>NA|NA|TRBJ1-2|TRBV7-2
CASMGPAAIGYTF
TGTGCCAGCATGGGTCCCGCAGCTATTGGCTACACCTTC
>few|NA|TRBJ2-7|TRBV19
CASSIDREGVLYEQYF
TGTGCCAGTAGTATAGATCGAGAAGGGGTGCTCTACGAGCAGTACTTC
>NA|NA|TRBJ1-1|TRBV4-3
CASSHRGGTEAFF
TGCGCCAGCAGCCACCGGGGGGGCACTGAAGCTTTCTTT
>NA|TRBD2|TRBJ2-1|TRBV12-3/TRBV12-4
CASSFGLAGVSEQFF
TGTGCCAGCAGTTTCGGACTAGCGGGAGTGTCTGAGCAGTTCTTC
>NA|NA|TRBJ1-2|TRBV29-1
CSGGDSNYGYTF
TGCAGCGGGGGGGACTCGAACTATGGCTACACCTTC
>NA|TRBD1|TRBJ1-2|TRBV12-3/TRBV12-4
CASSLLDRGSGYTF
TGTGCCAGCAGTTTACTGGACAGGGGGAGCGGCTACACCTTC
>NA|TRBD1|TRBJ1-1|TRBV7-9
CASSPGGAGGMNTEAFF
TGTGCCAGCAGCCCAGGGGGGGCAGGGGGTATGAACACTGAAGCTTTCTTT
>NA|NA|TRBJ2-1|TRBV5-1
CASSLATAGGKQFF
TGCGCCAGCAGCTTGGCCACAGCGGGCGGTAAGCAGTTCTTC
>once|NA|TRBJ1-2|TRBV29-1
CSVDPTGSDYGYTF
TGCAGCGTAGACCCGACAGGCTCTGACTATGGCTACACCTTC
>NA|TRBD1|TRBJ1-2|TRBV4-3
CASSQLARDSKFYGYTF
TGCGCCAGCAGCCAATTGGCGCGGGACAGCAAATTTTATGGCTACACCTTC